Presented here are 21 T cell receptor beta chains from one specimen sequenced in a study of STAT3 mutations in large granular lymphocyte leukemia. This table comes from immunoSEQ multiplex PCR, and its TCRdb copy is limited to in-frame clones, with some not included. The sample records approximately 30,000 clones, roughly 80% being singletons. Whole-study results and caveats: At least one immunodominant TCR beta clonotype appeared in every T-cell large granular lymphocyte leukemia patient.

No cognate antigen is known for these TCRs. Sequencing was carried out using peripheral blood mononuclear cells. These receptors came from a woman aged 45-65 years with T-cell large granular lymphocyte leukemia. Some clones in this sample may be carry-over from other donors' samples.

The sample holds a few counts of this clone. The chain couples TRBV11-2 to TRBJ2-7; TRBD1 or TRBD2 may be the D gene (5 bases each). Germline CDR1 is SGHAT and CDR2 is FQNNGV. The CDR3 spans 14 residues. The ends were cut back, 4 bases at V and 6 bases at J, with 16 bases in the middle. CDR3: CASSSGPGGVEQYF. DNA for the CDR3: TGTGCCAGCAGCTCGGGACCTGGGGGAGTCGAGCAGTACTTC.

The V call is TRBV7-9, the J call TRBJ2-4; TRBD2 matches 8 bases. This CDR3 comprises 17 residues. Germline assignment: CDR1 SEHNR and CDR2 FQNEAQ (reference sequence). Trimming cost V 1 base and J 0 bases; bases outside gene matches: 5. CDR3 nucleotide sequence: TGTGCCAGCAGCTTAGGAACTAGCGGACTAGCCAAAAACATTCAGTACTTC. This translates into CASSLGTSGLAKNIQYF.

The chain couples TRBV5-1 to TRBJ2-1, with 7 bases fitting TRBD2. Germline loops: CDR1 SGHRS, CDR2 YFSETQ. The J segment lost 7 bases and the V segment lost 4 bases, leaving 2 bases of the junction unmatched. The CDR3 runs 12 residues. CDR3 in DNA: TGCGCCAGCAGCCCTAGCGGAAATGAGCAGTTCTTC. The encoded protein is CASSPSGNEQFF.

The rearrangement links TRBV7-6 to TRBJ2-7; 9 bases match TRBD1. Germline CDR1 reads SGHVS; CDR2 reads FNYEAQ. V lost 3 bases to trimming and J lost 4 bases; unmatched junction nucleotides: 4. The CDR3 is 14 amino acids. The CDR3 DNA sequence: TGTGCCAGCAGCTTGGCCGGGACAGGGTACGAGCAGTACTTC. The encoded protein is CASSLAGTGYEQYF.

The chain joins TRBV30 to TRBJ2-1, with D perhaps matching TRBD2 (5 bases). CDR3 length equals 13 residues. V was cut by 3 bases and J by 8 bases, with 14 bases left in between. From germline, CDR1 is GTSNPN and CDR2 SVGIG (reference sequence). CDR3 DNA: TGTGCCTGGAGCCTTGGGTTGGAGGATGAGCAGTTCTTC. This sequence encodes CAWSLGLEDEQFF.

This chain links TRBV27 with TRBJ2-7, with 9 bases lining up with TRBD1. The germline CDR1 and CDR2 sequences are MNHEY and SMNVEV (reference sequence). After removal of 6 bases from V and 3 bases from J, the junction contained 3 bases not matched to a gene. The CDR3 runs 13 residues. The CDR3 spells CASRRTGDYEQYF. The CDR3 nucleotides are TGTGCCAGCAGACGGACAGGGGACTACGAGCAGTACTTC.

The chain carries TRBV14 and TRBJ2-1; D perhaps matches TRBD1 (6 bases). Germline loops: CDR1 SGHDN, CDR2 FVKESK. Trimming took 2 bases from V and 12 from J, leaving 23 bases between them. The CDR3 is made up of 16 amino acids. CDR3 sequence (DNA): TGTGCCAGCAGCCAACGAACCGGGACAACGAGGACTCCGCAGTTCTTC. Translation: CASSQRTGTTRTPQFF.

The chain joins TRBV4-3 to TRBJ2-7, with 8 bases fitting TRBD1. CDR1 is LGHNA and CDR2 is YSLEER in the germline V gene. The CDR3 has 14 residues. V lost 0 bases and J lost 2; bases outside the gene matches: 0. The CDR3 nucleotides are TGCGCCAGCAGCCAAGACAGGGGGCCCTACGAGCAGTACTTC. It yields the protein CASSQDRGPYEQYF.

The chain recombines TRBV30 with TRBJ1-3; tentatively, D is TRBD1 (5 bases). Trimming pared 3 bases from V and 0 bases from J, leaving 6 bases between. This CDR3 spans 13 amino acids. Per the germline V gene, CDR1 is GTSNPN and CDR2 is SVGIG (reference sequence). The CDR3 DNA follows: TGTGCCTGGAGGACAGCCTCTGGAAACACCATATATTTT. This encodes CAWRTASGNTIYF.

The chain is built from TRBV4-3 and TRBJ2-2; D is ambiguous. Trimming stripped 2 bases from V and 8 bases from J, with 6 bases between. In germline, CDR1 is LGHNA, CDR2 YSLEER. This CDR3 has 12 amino acids. DNA for the CDR3: TGCGCCAGCAGCCAACCTTGGGGGGAGCTGTTTTTT. Translation gives CASSQPWGELFF.

The rearrangement links TRBV10-2 to TRBJ2-7, with unresolved D. CDR1 and CDR2 (germline): WSHSY, SAAADI. V was shortened by 7 bases and J by 0 bases, with 13 bases between the two germline ends. CDR3 size: 14 residues. The CDR3 sequence: CASTLHEISYEQYF. The CDR3 nucleotides are TGCGCCAGCACTTTACATGAAATCTCCTACGAGCAGTACTTC.

In the case of this clone: One junction end disagrees with the germline gene, perhaps due to a read error. The chain is built from TRBV18 and TRBJ2-7; maybe TRBD1 (6 bases). Germline V gene sequence: CDR1 KGHSH, CDR2 LQKENI. The CDR3 covers 13 residues. CDR3 sequence reads: CASSPGRQADLDF. As DNA, the CDR3 is TGTGCCAGCTCACCGGGCAGACAGGCAGATTTGGACTTC.

This clone has just a few counts. The chain carries TRBV2 and TRBJ1-4; D is perhaps TRBD1 (6 bases). V shed 8 bases and J shed 4 bases, with 11 bases lying between them. The CDR3 is 13 residues long. Germline CDR1 and CDR2: SNHLY and FYNNEI. The CDR3 protein is CASDQGFNEKLFF. CDR3 sequence (DNA): TGTGCCAGCGATCAGGGGTTTAATGAAAAACTGTTTTTT.

The V gene is TRBV5-4, the J gene TRBJ2-5, with D maybe TRBD1 (6 bases). V gave up 4 bases and J gave up 10 bases, with 17 bases separating them. The V gene's germline CDR1 is SGHNT and CDR2 YYREEE (reference sequence). This CDR3 contains 13 residues. The CDR3 sequence is CASSLDPPGDQYF. The CDR3 DNA reads as TGTGCCAGCAGCCTGGACCCCCCAGGGGACCAGTACTTC.

V is TRBV18 and J is TRBJ2-6; 8 bases match TRBD1. The ends lost 5 bases at V and 0 bases at J; junction bases unmatched: 6. The CDR3 length is 17 residues. The germline V gene encodes CDR1 KGHSH and CDR2 LQKENI. CDR3 nucleotides: TGTGCCAGCTCAGCCGGGACAGGCCGCTCTGGGGCCAACGTCCTGACTTTC. Its translation is CASSAGTGRSGANVLTF.

V gene TRBV28 combines with J gene TRBJ2-5; 15 nucleotides line up with TRBD2. This CDR3 has 16 amino acids. The V segment lost 5 bases and the J segment 5 bases; nucleotides outside the gene matches: 6. Germline CDR1 MDHEN, CDR2 SYDVKM. The CDR3 is CASSPPGTSGGETQYF. As DNA, the CDR3 is TGTGCCAGCAGTCCCCCTGGGACTAGCGGGGGGGAGACCCAGTACTTC. Full variable domain (rest looked up from reference TRBV28 and TRBJ2-5): DVKVTQSSRYLVKRTGEKVFLECVQDMDHENMFWYRQDPGLGLRLIYFSYDVKMKEKGDIPEGYSVSREKKERFSLILESASTNQTSMYLCASSPPGTSGGETQYFGPGTRLLVL.

The chain recombines TRBV7-9 with TRBJ2-2; D not certain. Germline V CDR1 and CDR2: SEHNR, FQNEAQ (reference sequence). This CDR3 spans 13 amino acids. The ends were cut back, 1 base at V and 6 bases at J, with 6 bases in the middle. The DNA for the CDR3 is TGTGCCAGCAGCTTAGAGTTCGCCGGGGAGCTGTTTTTT. Translation gives CASSLEFAGELFF.

The genes are TRBV5-1 and TRBJ1-2, with 9 bases that match TRBD1. The CDR3 consists of 18 residues. Germline V gives CDR1 SGHRS, CDR2 YFSETQ. The ends lost 1 base at V and 4 bases at J; junction bases unmatched: 14. CDR3 DNA sequence: TGCGCCAGCAGCTTGAAGTGGTCGGGACAGGGACGGAGCTATGGCTACACCTTC. As protein: CASSLKWSGQGRSYGYTF. The variable domain in full, with the rest retrieved from reference TRBV5-1 and TRBJ1-2, is KAGVTQTPRYLIKTRGQQVTLSCSPISGHRSVSWYQQTPGQGLQFLFEYFSETQRNKGNFPGRFSGRQFSNSRSEMNVSTLELGDSALYLCASSLKWSGQGRSYGYTFGSGTRLTVV.

The chain couples TRBV7-2 to TRBJ2-1, with 11 bases matching TRBD2. CDR1 SGHTA and CDR2 FQGNSA come from the germline V gene. The CDR3 totals 15 residues. V trimming: 6 bases; J trimming: 2 bases; junction bases outside the gene matches: 3. CDR3 coding DNA: TGTGCCAGCAGTCCTAGCGGGAGGACCTACAATGAGCAGTTCTTC. Amino acid sequence: CASSPSGRTYNEQFF.

V and J are TRBV2 and TRBJ2-7; maybe TRBD2 (5 bases). CDR3 length: 13 amino acids. V lost 6 bases, J lost 2 bases, and 11 bases lay in between. CDR1 and CDR2 (germline): SNHLY, FYNNEI. This chain's CDR3 is CASRKADTYEQYF. The CDR3, as DNA: TGTGCCAGCAGGAAAGCGGATACCTACGAGCAGTACTTC.

This sequence joins TRBV27 and TRBJ2-2; D not certain. Germline assignment: CDR1 MNHEY and CDR2 SMNVEV (reference sequence). CDR3 length equals 12 residues. Trimming stripped 5 bases from V and 7 bases from J, with 8 bases between. This CDR3 reads CASSQNGGELFF. The CDR3 DNA reads TGTGCCAGCAGTCAGAATGGCGGGGAGCTGTTTTTT.